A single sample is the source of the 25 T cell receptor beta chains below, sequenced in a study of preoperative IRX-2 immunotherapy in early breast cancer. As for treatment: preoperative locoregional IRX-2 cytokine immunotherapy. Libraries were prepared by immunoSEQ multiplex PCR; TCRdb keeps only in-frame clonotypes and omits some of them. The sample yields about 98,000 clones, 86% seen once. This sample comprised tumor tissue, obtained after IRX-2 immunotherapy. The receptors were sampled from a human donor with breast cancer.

The CDR3 loop reads CASSEAVQGYYGYTF. The CDR3 bases that were read are TGTGCCAGCAGTGAAGCTGTCCAGGGCTACTATGGCTACACC. The genes are TRBV6-1 and TRBJ1-2; D may be TRBD1 (5 bases). The CDR3 end is not reached by the read, which stops 1 residue before it; the germline J gene fills it in. Germline lookup yields CDR1 MNHNS and CDR2 SASEGT. This CDR3 has 15 amino acids. With 0 bases removed from V and 3 bases from J, the gap between germline ends came to 11 bases.

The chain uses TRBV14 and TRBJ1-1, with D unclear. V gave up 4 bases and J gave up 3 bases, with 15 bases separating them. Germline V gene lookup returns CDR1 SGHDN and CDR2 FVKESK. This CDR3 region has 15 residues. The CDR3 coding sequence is TGTGCCAGCAGCCGCGGAGTGTTTGGGGACACTGAAGCTTTCTTT. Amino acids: CASSRGVFGDTEAFF.

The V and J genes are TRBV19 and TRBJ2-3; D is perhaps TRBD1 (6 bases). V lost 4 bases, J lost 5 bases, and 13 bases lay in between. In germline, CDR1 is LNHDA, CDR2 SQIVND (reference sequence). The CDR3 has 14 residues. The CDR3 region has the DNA TGTGCCAGTAGTACAGGGGTTGTGATAGATACGCAGTATTTT. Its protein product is CASSTGVVIDTQYF. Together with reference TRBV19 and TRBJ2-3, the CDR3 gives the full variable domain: DGGITQSPKYLFRKEGQNVTLSCEQNLNHDAMYWYRQDPGQGLRLIYYSQIVNDFQKGDIAEGYSVSREKKESFPLTVTSAQKNPTAFYLCASSTGVVIDTQYFGPGTRLTVL.

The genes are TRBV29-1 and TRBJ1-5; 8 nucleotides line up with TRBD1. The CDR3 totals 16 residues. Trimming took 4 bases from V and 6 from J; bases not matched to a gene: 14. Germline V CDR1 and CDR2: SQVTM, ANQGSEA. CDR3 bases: TGCAGCGTTGGCTCCGGACAGGGCGGTTCAAGTCAGCCCCAGCATTTT. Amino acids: CSVGSGQGGSSQPQHF.

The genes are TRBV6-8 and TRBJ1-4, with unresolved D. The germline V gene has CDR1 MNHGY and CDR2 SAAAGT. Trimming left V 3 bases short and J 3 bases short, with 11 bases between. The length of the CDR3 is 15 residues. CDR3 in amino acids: CASSYAGLANEKLFF. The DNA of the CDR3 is TGTGCCAGCAGTTATGCCGGGTTAGCTAATGAAAAACTGTTTTTT.

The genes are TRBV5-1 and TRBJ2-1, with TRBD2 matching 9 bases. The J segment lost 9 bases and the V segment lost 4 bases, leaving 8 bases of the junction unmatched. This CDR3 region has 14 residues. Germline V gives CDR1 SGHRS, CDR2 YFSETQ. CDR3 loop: CASSQGLTSGEQFF. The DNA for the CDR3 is TGCGCCAGCAGCCAAGGGTTGACTAGCGGTGAGCAGTTCTTC.

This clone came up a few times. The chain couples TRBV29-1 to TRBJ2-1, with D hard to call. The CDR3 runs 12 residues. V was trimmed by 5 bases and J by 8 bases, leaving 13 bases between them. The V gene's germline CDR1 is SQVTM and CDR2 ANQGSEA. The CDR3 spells CSVPGPGDEQFF. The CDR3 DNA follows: TGCAGCGTTCCGGGTCCTGGAGATGAGCAGTTCTTC.

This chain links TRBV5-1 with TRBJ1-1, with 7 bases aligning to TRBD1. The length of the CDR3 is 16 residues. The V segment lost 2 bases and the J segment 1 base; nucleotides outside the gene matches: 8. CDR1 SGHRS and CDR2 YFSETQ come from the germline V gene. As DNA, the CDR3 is TGCGCCAGCAGCTTAACTAGGACAGGAGCGAACACTGAAGCTTTCTTT. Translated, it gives CASSLTRTGANTEAFF.

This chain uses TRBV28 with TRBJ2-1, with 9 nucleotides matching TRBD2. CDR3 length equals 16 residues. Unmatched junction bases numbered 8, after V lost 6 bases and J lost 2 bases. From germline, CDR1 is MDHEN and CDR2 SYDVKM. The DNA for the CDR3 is TGTGCCAGCAGCCCTACGACTAGCGGAACCTACAATGAGCAGTTCTTC. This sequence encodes CASSPTTSGTYNEQFF.

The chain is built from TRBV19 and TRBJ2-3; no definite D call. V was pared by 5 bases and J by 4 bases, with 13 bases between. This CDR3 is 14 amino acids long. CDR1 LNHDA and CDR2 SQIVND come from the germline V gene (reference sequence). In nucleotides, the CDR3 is TGTGCCAGTAGTTCCCATGATGAGGCAGATACGCAGTATTTT. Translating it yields CASSSHDEADTQYF.

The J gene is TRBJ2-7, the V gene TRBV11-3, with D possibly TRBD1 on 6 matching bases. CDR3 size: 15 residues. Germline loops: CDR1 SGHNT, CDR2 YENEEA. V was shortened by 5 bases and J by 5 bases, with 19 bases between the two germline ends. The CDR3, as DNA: TGTGCCAGCAGCCCACGGTCCGGACAGTTCAACGAGCAGTACTTC. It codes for CASSPRSGQFNEQYF.

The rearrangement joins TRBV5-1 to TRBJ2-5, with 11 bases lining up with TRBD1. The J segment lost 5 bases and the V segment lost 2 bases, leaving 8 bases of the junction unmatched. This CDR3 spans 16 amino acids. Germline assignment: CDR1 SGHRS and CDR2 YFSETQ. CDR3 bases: TGCGCCAGCAGCTTTGCAGGACAGGGGGCTGGGGAGACCCAGTACTTC. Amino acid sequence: CASSFAGQGAGETQYF.

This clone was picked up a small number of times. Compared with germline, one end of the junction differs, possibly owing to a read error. CDR3 in DNA: TGTGCCATCAGTGTCAGGACTAGCGCAGAACACACCGGGGAGCTGTTTTTT. This translates into CAISVRTSAEHTGELFF. The rearrangement uses TRBV6-8 and TRBJ2-2; TRBD2 matches at 9 bases. CDR3 size: 17 residues. Germline-derived CDR1 and CDR2 are MNHGY and SAAAGT.

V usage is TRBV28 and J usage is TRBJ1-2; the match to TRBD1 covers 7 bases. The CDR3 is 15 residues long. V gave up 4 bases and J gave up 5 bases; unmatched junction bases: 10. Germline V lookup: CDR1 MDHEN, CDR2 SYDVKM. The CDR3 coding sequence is TGTGCCAGCAGTTCCGCCGGGACAGAGGGATATGGCTACACCTTC. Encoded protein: CASSSAGTEGYGYTF.

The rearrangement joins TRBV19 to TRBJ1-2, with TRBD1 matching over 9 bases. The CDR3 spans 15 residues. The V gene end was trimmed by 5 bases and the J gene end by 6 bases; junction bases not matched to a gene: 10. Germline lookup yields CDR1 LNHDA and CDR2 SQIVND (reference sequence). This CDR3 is CASSGDREAEDGYTF. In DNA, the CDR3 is TGTGCCAGTAGTGGGGACAGGGAAGCCGAAGATGGCTACACCTTC.

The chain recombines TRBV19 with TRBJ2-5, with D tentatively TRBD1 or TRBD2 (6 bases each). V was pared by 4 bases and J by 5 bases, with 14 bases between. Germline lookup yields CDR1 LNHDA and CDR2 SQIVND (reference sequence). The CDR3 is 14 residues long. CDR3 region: CASSTQWRGETQYF. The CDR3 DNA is TGTGCCAGTAGTACGCAGTGGAGGGGGGAGACCCAGTACTTC.

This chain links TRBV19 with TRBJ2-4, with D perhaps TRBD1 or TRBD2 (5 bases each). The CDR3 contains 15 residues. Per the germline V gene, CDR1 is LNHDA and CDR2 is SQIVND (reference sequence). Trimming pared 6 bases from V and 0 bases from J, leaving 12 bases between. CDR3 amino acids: CASSLWDGAKNIQYF. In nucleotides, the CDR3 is TGTGCCAGTAGCCTCTGGGACGGAGCCAAAAACATTCAGTACTTC. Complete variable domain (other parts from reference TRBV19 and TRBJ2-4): DGGITQSPKYLFRKEGQNVTLSCEQNLNHDAMYWYRQDPGQGLRLIYYSQIVNDFQKGDIAEGYSVSREKKESFPLTVTSAQKNPTAFYLCASSLWDGAKNIQYFGAGTRLSVL.

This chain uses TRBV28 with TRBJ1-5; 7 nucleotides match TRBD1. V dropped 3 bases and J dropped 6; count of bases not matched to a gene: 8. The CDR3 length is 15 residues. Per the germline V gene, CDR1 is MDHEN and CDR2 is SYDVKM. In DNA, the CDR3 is TGTGCCAGCAGTTTCGACCAGGGGGAATCTCAGCCCCAGCATTTT. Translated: CASSFDQGESQPQHF.

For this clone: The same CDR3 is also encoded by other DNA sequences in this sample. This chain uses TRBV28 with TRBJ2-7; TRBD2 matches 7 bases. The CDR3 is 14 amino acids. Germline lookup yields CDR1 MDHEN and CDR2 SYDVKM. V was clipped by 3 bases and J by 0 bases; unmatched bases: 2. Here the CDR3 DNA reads TGTGCCAGCAGTTTTCGGGGGGACTCCTACGAGCAGTACTTC. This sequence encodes CASSFRGDSYEQYF.

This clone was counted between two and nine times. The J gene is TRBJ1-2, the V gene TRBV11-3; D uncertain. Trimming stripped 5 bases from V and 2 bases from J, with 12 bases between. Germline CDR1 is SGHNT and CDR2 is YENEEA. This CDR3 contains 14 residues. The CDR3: CASSGDTRNYGYTF. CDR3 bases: TGTGCCAGCAGCGGTGACACGCGAAACTATGGCTACACCTTC.

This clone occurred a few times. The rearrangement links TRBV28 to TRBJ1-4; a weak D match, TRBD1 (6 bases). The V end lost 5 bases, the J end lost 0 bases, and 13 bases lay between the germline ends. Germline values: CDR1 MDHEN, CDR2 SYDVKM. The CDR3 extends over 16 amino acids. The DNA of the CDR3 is TGTGCCAGCAGTGGGCGGGACACCGCAACTAATGAAAAACTGTTTTTT. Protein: CASSGRDTATNEKLFF.

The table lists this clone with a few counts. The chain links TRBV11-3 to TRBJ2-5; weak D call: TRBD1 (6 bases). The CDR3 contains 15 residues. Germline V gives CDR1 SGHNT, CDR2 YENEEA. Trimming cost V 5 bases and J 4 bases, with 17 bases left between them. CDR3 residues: CASSRGSSGVETQYF. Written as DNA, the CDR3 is TGTGCCAGCAGCCGTGGGTCGTCAGGGGTAGAGACCCAGTACTTC.

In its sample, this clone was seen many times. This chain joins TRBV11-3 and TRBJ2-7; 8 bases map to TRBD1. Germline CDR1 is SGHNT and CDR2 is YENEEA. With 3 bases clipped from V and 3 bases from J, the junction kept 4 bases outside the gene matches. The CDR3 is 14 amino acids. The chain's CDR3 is CASSLTGDNYEQYF. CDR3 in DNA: TGTGCCAGCAGCTTGACAGGGGATAACTACGAGCAGTACTTC.

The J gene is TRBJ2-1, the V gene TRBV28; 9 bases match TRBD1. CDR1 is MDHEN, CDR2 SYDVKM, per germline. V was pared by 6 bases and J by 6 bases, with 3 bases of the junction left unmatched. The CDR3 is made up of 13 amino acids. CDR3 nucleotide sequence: TGTGCCAGCAGGGGGACAGGGCGCAATGAGCAGTTCTTC. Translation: CASRGTGRNEQFF.

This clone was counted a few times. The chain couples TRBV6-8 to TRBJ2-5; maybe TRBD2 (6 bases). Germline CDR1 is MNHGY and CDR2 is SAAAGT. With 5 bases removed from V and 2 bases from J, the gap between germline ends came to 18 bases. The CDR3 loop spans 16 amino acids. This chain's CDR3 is CASSAYSTGSQETQYF. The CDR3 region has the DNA TGTGCCAGCAGTGCATATTCCACCGGGAGTCAAGAGACCCAGTACTTC.